The present T cell receptor (beta chain) was sequenced within a study of beta chain features in type 1 diabetes. The V gene's germline CDR1 is MGHDK and CDR2 SYGVNS. The CDR3 consists of 15 residues. The V and J ends lost 3 bases and 8 bases, in that order; junction bases with no gene match: 10. This clone has more than one count but fewer than ten. Expressed TCRB transcripts were sequenced because the isolated RNA had all been reverse transcribed beforehand. Data came from immunoSEQ multiplex PCR; TCRdb stores just in-frame clones and leaves some out. The sample has 450,000 to 600,000 clones, about 29% seen once; the top ten hold around 0.065%. By way of CD45RO/CCR7/CD25/CD127/CD95/CD27, the CD4+ regulatory, stem cell-like memory, central memory and naive cells were sorted.

The TCR was taken from a man between 18 and 35 years old in good health. The chain employs TRBV25-1 and TRBJ2-1, with 7 bases aligning to TRBD2. Sequencing was carried out using naive CD4+ T cells from blood. CDR3 sequence reads: CASSDPSTAGDEQFF. The CDR3 DNA follows: TGTGCCAGCAGTGACCCCTCCACGGCGGGAGATGAGCAGTTCTTC.